The 14 T cell receptor beta chains given below trace back to one sample, sequenced in a study of blood T cell repertoires in COVID-19. Sequenced by immunoSEQ multiplex PCR; TCRdb stores in-frame clones only, minus some. This sample yields 100,000 or so clones, of which about 89% are seen a single time; around 2.1% belongs to the top ten. The source material was peripheral blood. Source of these receptors: a man between 45 and 60 years old with active COVID-19.

CDR3 loop: CASSGGGVYNEQFF. As DNA, the CDR3 is TGTGCCAGCTCTGGCGGGGGGGTTTACAATGAGCAGTTCTTC. J is TRBJ2-1 and V is TRBV11-3, with TRBD2 identical over 9 bases. Unmatched junction bases numbered 6, after V lost 8 bases and J lost 4 bases. The CDR3 consists of 14 residues. CDR1 is SGHNT and CDR2 is YENEEA in the germline V gene.

This chain uses TRBV6-1 with TRBJ2-7; 10 nucleotides align to TRBD2. The CDR3 sequence is 15 residues long. Trimming at V came to 1 base and at J to 3 bases, leaving 3 bases not matched to a gene. The germline V gene encodes CDR1 MNHNS and CDR2 SASEGT. The CDR3 sequence: CASSEGLAGRYEQYV. CDR3 in DNA: TGTGCCAGCAGTGAAGGACTAGCGGGTCGCTACGAGCAGTACGTC.

This sequence joins TRBV5-4 and TRBJ1-6, with 7 bases matching TRBD1. Per the germline V gene, CDR1 is SGHNT and CDR2 is YYREEE (reference sequence). V lost 0 bases, J lost 7 bases, and 7 bases stayed unmatched. The CDR3 spans 16 residues. The CDR3 bases are TGTGCCAGCAGCTTGGCGCAACAGGGGCAGAATTCACCCCTCCACTTT. Protein sequence: CASSLAQQGQNSPLHF.

This sequence joins TRBV27 and TRBJ2-2; 7 nucleotides agree with TRBD2. This CDR3 is 16 amino acids long. CDR1 is MNHEY and CDR2 is SMNVEV in the germline V gene (reference sequence). J gave up 5 bases and V 6 bases, and 12 bases lay outside the gene matches. The CDR3 nucleotides read TGTGCCAGCAGGTCGTGGGGGGAGGGCGGAACCGGGGAGCTGTTTTTT. This codes for CASRSWGEGGTGELFF.

This chain links TRBV11-2 with TRBJ1-2; D gene unclear. Germline V gives CDR1 SGHAT, CDR2 FQNNGV. V dropped 0 bases and J dropped 10 bases, with 15 bases sitting between them. There are 14 residues in the CDR3. The CDR3 spells CASSLDRAAVYYTF. The CDR3, as DNA: TGTGCCAGCAGCTTAGATCGAGCGGCGGTCTACTACACCTTC.

This clone was observed a few times. This chain links TRBV12-3 or TRBV12-4 with TRBJ2-5; D is perhaps TRBD2 (6 bases). CDR3 length equals 12 residues. Trimming took 7 bases from V and 5 from J, leaving 11 bases between them. The CDR3 bases are TGTGCCAGCAAACAAGCGGGCGAGACCCAGTACTTC. Its translation is CASKQAGETQYF.

The chain joins TRBV7-2 to TRBJ2-5; 10 nucleotides line up with TRBD2. V shed 4 bases, J shed 3 bases, and the junction held 5 bases outside the gene matches. CDR1 and CDR2 from the germline V gene are SGHTA and FQGNSA. There are 15 residues in the CDR3. The CDR3 region is CASSSQRGGKETQYF. The CDR3 nucleotides read TGTGCCAGCAGCTCCCAGCGGGGGGGCAAAGAGACCCAGTACTTC. The whole variable domain, remainder taken from reference TRBV7-2 and TRBJ2-5, is GAGVSQSPSNKVTEKGKDVELRCDPISGHTALYWYRQSLGQGLEFLIYFQGNSAPDKSGLPSDRFSAERTGGSVSTLTIQRTQQEDSAVYLCASSSQRGGKETQYFGPGTRLLVL.

This chain connects TRBV9 to TRBJ2-1, with 12 nucleotides matching TRBD2. This CDR3 has 17 amino acids. Trimming cost V 3 bases and J 6 bases; bases outside gene matches: 10. Germline V lookup: CDR1 SGDLS, CDR2 YYNGEE. CDR3: CASSAYLRTSGINEQFF. The CDR3 region has the DNA TGTGCCAGCAGCGCATATCTTAGGACTAGCGGGATCAATGAGCAGTTCTTC.

The V gene is TRBV6-6, the J gene TRBJ2-1, with 10 bases aligning to TRBD2. The CDR3 is 16 amino acids. Per germline, CDR1 MNHNY and CDR2 SVGAGI (reference sequence). Germline trimming cut 6 bases from V and 4 bases from J; bases unmatched to any gene: 9. This CDR3 is CASSPRAGGTYNEQFF. Written as DNA, the CDR3 is TGTGCCAGCAGCCCCCGAGCGGGGGGGACTTACAATGAGCAGTTCTTC.

CDR3 loop: CASSSGLVSSDTQYF. CDR3 DNA sequence: TGTGCCAGCAGTTCCGGACTGGTTTCGAGTGACACCCAGTACTTC. The chain uses TRBV6-2 or TRBV6-3 and TRBJ2-5, with D perhaps TRBD2 (5 bases). This CDR3 is 15 amino acids long. Germline V gives CDR1 MNHEY, CDR2 SVGEGT. The ends were cut back, 4 bases at V and 8 bases at J, with 20 bases in the middle.

The chain links TRBV7-8 to TRBJ1-4, with D possibly being TRBD1 (6 bases). The CDR3 runs to 14 residues. The germline V gene encodes CDR1 SGHVS and CDR2 FQNEAQ. Trimming removed 2 bases at V and 8 bases at J, with 12 bases between. For the CDR3, the DNA is TGTGCCAGCAGCTTAACAGGGCTTAGGGAAAAACTGTTTTTT. Protein: CASSLTGLREKLFF.

CDR3 residues: CASSRGTAERQYV. The CDR3 DNA is TGTGCCAGCAGCCGCGGGACCGCCGAGAGGCAGTACGTC. The rearrangement joins TRBV7-9 to TRBJ2-7; maybe TRBD2 (6 bases). Germline lookup yields CDR1 SEHNR and CDR2 FQNEAQ (reference sequence). Trimming took off 5 bases at V and 9 bases at J, with 17 bases between the two ends. CDR3 length: 13 residues.

V is TRBV5-4 and J is TRBJ2-6; D is possibly TRBD1 (5 bases). Per germline, CDR1 SGHNT and CDR2 YYREEE (reference sequence). Trimming shortened V by 5 bases and J by 0 bases, and 9 bases separated the two germline ends. The CDR3 length is 15 residues. As DNA, the CDR3 is TGTGCCAGCAGTACAGGCTCCTCTGGGGCCAACGTCCTGACTTTC. This gives the protein CASSTGSSGANVLTF.

The chain couples TRBV11-2 to TRBJ2-5; possible D gene TRBD2, 7 bases. This CDR3 spans 15 amino acids. Trimming left V 3 bases short and J 4 bases short, with 15 bases between. Germline V CDR1 and CDR2: SGHAT, FQNNGV. The CDR3 region has the DNA TGTGCCAGCAGCTTTCGCACGGGGGGCGGAGAGACCCAGTACTTC. It encodes CASSFRTGGGETQYF.